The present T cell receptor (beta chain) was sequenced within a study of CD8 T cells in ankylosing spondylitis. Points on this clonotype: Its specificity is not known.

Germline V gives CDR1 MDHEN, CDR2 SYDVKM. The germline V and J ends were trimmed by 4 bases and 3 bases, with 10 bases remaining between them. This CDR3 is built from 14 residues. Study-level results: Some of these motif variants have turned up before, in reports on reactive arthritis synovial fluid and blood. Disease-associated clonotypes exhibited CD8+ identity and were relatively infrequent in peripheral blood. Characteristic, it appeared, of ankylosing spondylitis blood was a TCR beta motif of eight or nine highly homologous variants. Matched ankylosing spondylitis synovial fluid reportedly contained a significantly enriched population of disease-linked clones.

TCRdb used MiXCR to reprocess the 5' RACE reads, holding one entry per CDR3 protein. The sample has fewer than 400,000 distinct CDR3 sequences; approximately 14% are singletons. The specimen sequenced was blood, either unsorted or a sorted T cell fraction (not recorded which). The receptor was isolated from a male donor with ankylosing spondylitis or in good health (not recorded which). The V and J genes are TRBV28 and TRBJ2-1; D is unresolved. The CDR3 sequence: CASSSRKDYNEQFF. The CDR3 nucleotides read TGTGCCAGCAGTTCCCGTAAGGACTACAATGAGCAGTTCTTC.